This T cell receptor (beta chain) was captured in a study of blood T cells in healthy people across ages. Study in general: When template switching was applied, about one barcoded beta molecule was captured per two T cells.

The germline V gene encodes CDR1 LGHNA and CDR2 YNFKEQ. V lost 5 bases and J lost 6, with 29 bases in between. This CDR3 contains 19 residues. Sample-barcoded 5' priming and a J-beta primer mix drove a second PCR of roughly 7 to 11 cycles. Researchers report that a template-switch adaptor with 12 random nucleotides tagged each cDNA molecule. TCRdb reprocessed the 5' RACE reads with MiXCR, giving one entry per CDR3 protein. The profile shows around 1.5 million distinct CDR3 sequences, roughly 32% of them singletons. Ten or more counts support this clonotype. This clonotype was sampled from a woman in her 30s in good health. The chain is built from TRBV4-2 and TRBJ2-1; possible D gene TRBD2, 5 bases. What was sequenced was blood. The DNA of the CDR3 is TGTGCCAGCAGCTCTACCGGGGTAGTTAGTTCGTACGGTCGCAATGAGCAGTTCTTC. Its protein product is CASSSTGVVSSYGRNEQFF.